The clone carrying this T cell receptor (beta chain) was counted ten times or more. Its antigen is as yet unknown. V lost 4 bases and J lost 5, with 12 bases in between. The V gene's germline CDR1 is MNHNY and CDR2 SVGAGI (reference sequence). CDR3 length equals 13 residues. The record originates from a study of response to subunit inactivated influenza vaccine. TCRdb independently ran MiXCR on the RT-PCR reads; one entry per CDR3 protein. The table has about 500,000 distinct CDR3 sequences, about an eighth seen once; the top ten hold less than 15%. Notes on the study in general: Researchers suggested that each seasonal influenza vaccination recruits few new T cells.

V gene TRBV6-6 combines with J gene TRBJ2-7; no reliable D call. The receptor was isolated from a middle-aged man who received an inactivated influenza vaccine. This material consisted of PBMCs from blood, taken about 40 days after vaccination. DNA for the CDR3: TGTGCCAGCAGTTCCCTAAAAAGTGACGAGCAGTACTTC. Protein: CASSSLKSDEQYF.